Listed here are 32 T cell receptor beta chains from one sample, sequenced in a study of CD8 T cells in Susac syndrome. RNA, at roughly 0.45 to 1 ug, was reverse transcribed with random hexamers. TCRdb itself ran the immunoSEQ multiplex PCR reads through MiXCR, one entry per CDR3 protein. The sample holds under 250,000 distinct CDR3 sequences, roughly 93% seen once. Sequencing was done on a sample of CD4+ T cells from PBMCs. These receptors were taken from a human donor with Susac syndrome.

The genes are TRBV6-1 and TRBJ1-4, with TRBD1 identical over 10 bases. Germline V lookup: CDR1 MNHNS, CDR2 SASEGT. Trimming cost V 6 bases and J 7 bases; bases outside gene matches: 8. The CDR3 covers 15 residues. The CDR3 region has the DNA TGTGCCAGCAGACAAGACAGGGGGCACGGTGAAAAACTGTTTTTT. This encodes CASRQDRGHGEKLFF.

In its sample, this clonotype was seen once. The rearrangement uses TRBV5-4 and TRBJ2-2, with D possibly TRBD1 on 5 matching bases. Germline-derived CDR1 and CDR2 are SGHNT and YYREEE (reference sequence). With 3 bases removed from V and 5 bases from J, the gap between germline ends came to 11 bases. The CDR3 is 14 residues long. In nucleotides, the CDR3 is TGTGCCAGCAGCTCAGACAGCGTAACCGGGGAGCTGTTTTTT. Translating gives CASSSDSVTGELFF.

This clonotype appeared once. The J gene is TRBJ1-4, the V gene TRBV29-1; D possibly corresponds to TRBD1 (6 bases). The CDR3 consists of 13 residues. Per germline, CDR1 SQVTM and CDR2 ANQGSEA. Deletions cut 7 bases from V and 7 bases from J, with 16 bases between. CDR3 bases: TGCAGCGCAAGGGGGGGCGCAGGTGAAAAACTGTTTTTT. Translated: CSARGGAGEKLFF.

The genes are TRBV2 and TRBJ1-1; tentatively, D is TRBD1 (5 bases). Between the trimmed V and J ends, which lost 4 bases and 0 bases, there was a span of 12 bases. The CDR3 covers 15 residues. Germline V gene lookup returns CDR1 SNHLY and CDR2 FYNNEI. CDR3 region: CASSARVDMNTEAFF. The CDR3, as DNA: TGTGCCAGCAGTGCCCGAGTGGACATGAACACTGAAGCTTTCTTT. The entire variable domain, with the rest obtained from reference TRBV2 and TRBJ1-1, is as follows: EPEVTQTPSHQVTQMGQEVILRCVPISNHLYFYWYRQILGQKVEFLVSFYNNEISEKSEIFDDQFSVERPDGSNFTLKIRSTKLEDSAMYFCASSARVDMNTEAFFGQGTRLTVV.

This rearrangement joins TRBV3-1 to TRBJ1-3; D call uncertain. Deletions cut 4 bases from V and 7 bases from J, with 11 bases between. The CDR3 has 13 amino acids. Germline lookup yields CDR1 LGHDT and CDR2 YNNKEL (reference sequence). DNA for the CDR3: TGTGCCAGCAGCCGTGCGGTGTTGAACACCATATATTTT. Residues: CASSRAVLNTIYF. Full variable domain (missing parts from reference TRBV3-1 and TRBJ1-3): DTAVSQTPKYLVTQMGNDKSIKCEQNLGHDTMYWYKQDSKKFLKIMFSYNNKELIINETVPNRFSPKSPDKAHLNLHINSLELGDSAVYFCASSRAVLNTIYFGEGSWLTVV.

The chain employs TRBV5-1 and TRBJ1-2, with TRBD1 matching 7 bases. The junction had 5 bases not matched to a gene; V was cut back by 3 bases and J by 0 bases. The CDR3 length is 15 residues. Germline assignment: CDR1 SGHRS and CDR2 YFSETQ. The CDR3 region has the DNA TGCGCCAGCAGCTGGGGACAGCCGACTAACTATGGCTACACCTTC. This encodes CASSWGQPTNYGYTF.

The CDR3 DNA follows: TGCAGTGCTAGAGACCGGGGACAGGGGGTAGGGACCCAGTACTTC. Translation: CSARDRGQGVGTQYF. J is TRBJ2-5 and V is TRBV20-1, with 11 bases matching TRBD1. Germline CDR1 and CDR2: DFQATT and SNEGSKA (reference sequence). This CDR3 region has 15 residues. After removal of 0 bases from V and 7 bases from J, the junction contained 7 bases not matched to a gene.

The chain has TRBV27 and TRBJ2-3; TRBD1 might be the D (6 bases). The germline V and J ends were trimmed by 9 bases and 3 bases, with 13 bases remaining between them. The CDR3 extends over 13 amino acids. Germline CDR1 is MNHEY and CDR2 is SMNVEV (reference sequence). The CDR3 coding sequence is TGTGCCAGTCTCCGAAGGGGGACAGATACGCAGTATTTT. This sequence encodes CASLRRGTDTQYF.

The chain couples TRBV7-2 to TRBJ1-2, with D perhaps TRBD1 (6 bases). Germline values: CDR1 SGHTA, CDR2 FQGNSA. V was pared by 5 bases and J by 6 bases, with 19 bases between. This CDR3 has 15 amino acids. The CDR3 sequence is CASSPQSVGGDGYTF. The CDR3, as DNA: TGTGCCAGCAGCCCCCAGTCCGTGGGGGGCGATGGCTACACCTTC.

The CDR3 DNA sequence: TGTGCCAGCAGCTCCCCGGGGCGCGGTGACTACACCTTC. This translates into CASSSPGRGDYTF. The chain joins TRBV5-5 to TRBJ1-2; D possibly corresponds to TRBD1 (5 bases). The CDR3 is 13 amino acids. The V end lost 3 bases, the J end lost 10 bases, and 16 bases lay between the germline ends. From germline, CDR1 is SGHKS and CDR2 YYEKEE (reference sequence). The full variable domain, in which reference TRBV5-5 and TRBJ1-2 provide the parts outside the CDR3, is DAGVTQSPTHLIKTRGQQVTLRCSPISGHKSVSWYQQVLGQGPQFIFQYYEKEERGRGNFPDRFSARQFPNYSSELNVNALLLGDSALYLCASSSPGRGDYTFGSGTRLTVV.

The V gene is TRBV5-1, the J gene TRBJ2-1; a weak D match, TRBD1 (6 bases). V lost 0 bases and J 0 bases, leaving 10 bases between the germline ends. Germline V gene lookup returns CDR1 SGHRS and CDR2 YFSETQ. The CDR3 loop spans 16 amino acids. This CDR3 is CASSLAADSSYNEQFF. As DNA, the CDR3 is TGCGCCAGCAGCTTGGCGGCGGACAGCTCCTACAATGAGCAGTTCTTC.

The chain has TRBV3-1 and TRBJ2-2; 12 nucleotides agree with TRBD1. CDR3 length: 16 residues. CDR1 and CDR2 (germline): LGHDT, YNNKEL (reference sequence). J gave up 2 bases and V 4 bases, and 2 bases lay outside the gene matches. As DNA, the CDR3 is TGTGCCAGCAGCCGCGGGACAGGGGGCAACACCGGGGAGCTGTTTTTT. This translates into CASSRGTGGNTGELFF.

The V and J genes are TRBV10-3 and TRBJ2-3; 10 bases are a match to TRBD1. V shed 0 bases, J shed 4 bases, and the junction held 4 bases outside the gene matches. This CDR3 contains 16 residues. Per germline, CDR1 ENHRY and CDR2 SYGVKD. The CDR3: CAISESGTGEADTQYF. CDR3 DNA: TGTGCCATCAGTGAGTCTGGGACAGGGGAAGCAGATACGCAGTATTTT.

The table lists this clonotype with a count of one. V is TRBV6-2 or TRBV6-3 and J is TRBJ2-1, with D unresolved. The CDR3 runs 12 residues. V shed 7 bases and J shed 6 bases, with 10 bases lying between them. Germline CDR1 and CDR2: MNHEY and SVGEGT. The CDR3 DNA is TGTGCCAGCATGCGACTTACCAATGAGCAGTTCTTC. Amino acid sequence: CASMRLTNEQFF.

V gene TRBV30 combines with J gene TRBJ2-1; TRBD2 is a possible D gene (7 bases). The CDR3 totals 15 residues. V lost 4 bases to trimming and J lost 1 base, with 14 bases between them. In germline, CDR1 is GTSNPN, CDR2 SVGIG (reference sequence). The CDR3 here is CAWNRGGNSYNEQFF. The CDR3 coding sequence is TGTGCCTGGAATAGGGGGGGAAATTCCTACAATGAGCAGTTCTTC.

The DNA of the CDR3 is TGTGCCAGCAGCAGGGGGACTAGCGGGGTGACCGGGGAGCTGTTTTTT. Amino acid sequence: CASSRGTSGVTGELFF. The chain joins TRBV7-3 to TRBJ2-2; 13 bases map to TRBD2. Germline trimming cut 5 bases from V and 5 bases from J; bases unmatched to any gene: 5. The CDR3 contains 16 residues. CDR1 and CDR2 from the germline V gene are SGHTA and FQGTGA. Using reference TRBV7-3 and TRBJ2-2 for the parts outside the CDR3, the full variable domain is GAGVSQTPSNKVTEKGKYVELRCDPISGHTALYWYRQSLGQGPEFLIYFQGTGAADDSGLPNDRFFAVRPEGSVSTLKIQRTERGDSAVYLCASSRGTSGVTGELFFGEGSRLTVL.

This chain joins TRBV7-8 and TRBJ1-5; unclear D gene. CDR3 length equals 14 residues. The germline V gene has CDR1 SGHVS and CDR2 FQNEAQ. V was cut by 2 bases and J by 2 bases, with 7 bases left in between. The CDR3 is CASSLSPGNQPQHF. The CDR3 coding sequence is TGTGCCAGCAGCTTATCGCCCGGCAATCAGCCCCAGCATTTT.

The chain carries TRBV4-3 and TRBJ1-4; D might be TRBD1 (5 bases). This CDR3 region has 17 residues. The V and J ends lost 0 bases and 4 bases respectively, with 15 bases between them. CDR1 is LGHNA, CDR2 YSLEER, per germline. In nucleotides, the CDR3 is TGCGCCAGCAGCCAAGATCTCCCGGGACGGAGTAATGAAAAACTGTTTTTT. It translates to CASSQDLPGRSNEKLFF.

The rearrangement uses TRBV6-5 and TRBJ1-1; 9 bases map to TRBD1. Trimming removed 4 bases from V and 0 bases from J; junction bases left unmatched: 9. Germline V gene lookup returns CDR1 MNHEY and CDR2 SVGAGI. The CDR3 totals 17 residues. The CDR3 loop is CASSSLGQGLLNTEAFF. CDR3 in DNA: TGTGCCAGCAGTTCTCTAGGACAGGGGCTTCTGAACACTGAAGCTTTCTTT.

The rearrangement uses TRBV20-1 and TRBJ1-2, with 9 bases identical to TRBD1. CDR1 DFQATT and CDR2 SNEGSKA come from the germline V gene (reference sequence). The CDR3 is 14 residues long. Trimming took 1 base from V and 3 from J; bases not matched to a gene: 3. The DNA of the CDR3 is TGCAGTGCTAGAGGCACAGGGGGCGACTATGGCTACACCTTC. Translated: CSARGTGGDYGYTF.

This chain uses TRBV5-6 with TRBJ1-2; D gene ambiguous. The CDR3 runs 14 residues. CDR1 SGHDT and CDR2 YYEEEE come from the germline V gene. V shed 0 bases and J shed 8 bases, with 14 bases lying between them. The DNA for the CDR3 is TGTGCCAGCAGCTTGGACGCCGTCGGTAGGGGCTACACCTTC. Amino acids: CASSLDAVGRGYTF.

The V gene is TRBV27, the J gene TRBJ1-2, with a possible D match to TRBD1 (5 bases). There are 13 residues in the CDR3. The V gene's germline CDR1 is MNHEY and CDR2 SMNVEV (reference sequence). Trimming left V 2 bases short and J 6 bases short, with 10 bases between. CDR3 loop: CASSLVGVDGYTF. CDR3 DNA sequence: TGTGCCAGCAGTTTAGTGGGGGTAGATGGCTACACCTTC.

V is TRBV9 and J is TRBJ2-3; TRBD1 matches at 9 bases. CDR3 length: 16 amino acids. The V segment lost 0 bases and the J segment 2 bases; nucleotides outside the gene matches: 4. Germline V gene data show CDR1 as SGDLS and CDR2 as YYNGEE. CDR3 coding DNA: TGTGCCAGCAGCGTAGTGGGACAGGGTGACACAGATACGCAGTATTTT. Protein: CASSVVGQGDTDTQYF.

The rearrangement uses TRBV18 and TRBJ1-2; 9 bases are shared with TRBD1. Germline assignment: CDR1 KGHSH and CDR2 LQKENI. V was clipped by 3 bases and J by 5 bases; unmatched bases: 7. This CDR3 has 15 residues. Here the CDR3 reads CASSPGGTGKYGYTF. CDR3 nucleotide sequence: TGTGCCAGCTCACCCGGTGGGACAGGGAAATATGGCTACACCTTC.

V usage is TRBV3-1 and J usage is TRBJ1-1; a possible D gene is TRBD1 (5 bases). V lost 4 bases and J 5 bases, leaving 14 bases between the germline ends. There are 14 residues in the CDR3. CDR1 is LGHDT and CDR2 is YNNKEL in the germline V gene (reference sequence). The CDR3 spells CASSRSGAPTEAFF. The CDR3 DNA reads TGTGCCAGCAGCCGATCCGGGGCGCCGACTGAAGCTTTCTTT.

This chain links TRBV19 with TRBJ1-2; D ambiguous. The CDR3 runs 13 residues. CDR1 is LNHDA, CDR2 SQIVND, per germline (reference sequence). Trimming took off 7 bases at V and 10 bases at J, with 19 bases between the two ends. The CDR3 spells CASTEGPADDYTF. CDR3 DNA: TGTGCCAGTACCGAGGGCCCCGCGGATGACTACACCTTC.

This clonotype was seen only once. V is TRBV9 and J is TRBJ2-1; possibly TRBD2 for D (5 bases). This CDR3 spans 14 amino acids. Germline V CDR1 and CDR2: SGDLS, YYNGEE. V shed 2 bases and J shed 4 bases, with 10 bases lying between them. Here the CDR3 DNA reads TGTGCCAGCAGCGTCATCGGGGAGTACAATGAGCAGTTCTTC. It is translated as CASSVIGEYNEQFF. The complete variable domain, with remaining parts taken from reference TRBV9 and TRBJ2-1, reads DSGVTQTPKHLITATGQRVTLRCSPRSGDLSVYWYQQSLDQGLQFLIQYYNGEERAKGNILERFSAQQFPDLHSELNLSSLELGDSALYFCASSVIGEYNEQFFGPGTRLTVL.

This sequence joins TRBV19 and TRBJ1-6; 8 bases are shared with TRBD1. CDR3 length equals 16 residues. In germline, CDR1 is LNHDA, CDR2 SQIVND (reference sequence). Trimming cost V 4 bases and J 3 bases; bases outside gene matches: 5. CDR3 sequence (DNA): TGTGCCAGTAGTACCCACGACAGGGGCTATAATTCACCCCTCCACTTT. Protein product: CASSTHDRGYNSPLHF.

This clonotype came up once. The chain couples TRBV30 to TRBJ1-4; D call uncertain. This CDR3 contains 11 residues. Germline-derived CDR1 and CDR2 are GTSNPN and SVGIG (reference sequence). Trimming left V 5 bases short and J 4 bases short, with 5 bases between. The CDR3 is CAWSDNEKLFF. The CDR3 nucleotides are TGTGCCTGGTCGGATAATGAAAAACTGTTTTTT.

J is TRBJ2-7 and V is TRBV30, with 10 bases matching TRBD1. V lost 0 bases and J lost 4; bases outside the gene matches: 15. CDR1 and CDR2 (germline): GTSNPN, SVGIG (reference sequence). This CDR3 spans 18 amino acids. In DNA, the CDR3 is TGTGCCTGGAGTGTTAAAACACCCGGGACAGGGGACTATTACGAGCAGTACTTC. Its protein product is CAWSVKTPGTGDYYEQYF.

The rearrangement links TRBV20-1 to TRBJ1-4; 7 bases agree with TRBD1. With 6 bases clipped from V and 3 bases from J, the junction kept 13 bases outside the gene matches. Germline V gene lookup returns CDR1 DFQATT and CDR2 SNEGSKA (reference sequence). There are 16 residues in the CDR3. The CDR3 here is CSATPHLTGANEKLFF. DNA for the CDR3: TGCAGTGCGACCCCGCATCTCACAGGGGCTAATGAAAAACTGTTTTTT.

The chain links TRBV5-1 to TRBJ1-2; D is undetermined. Germline V lookup: CDR1 SGHRS, CDR2 YFSETQ. V lost 0 bases to trimming and J lost 2 bases, with 11 bases between them. This CDR3 spans 15 amino acids. The CDR3 region is CASSLEIGPNYGYTF. CDR3 in DNA: TGCGCCAGCAGCTTGGAAATAGGACCCAACTATGGCTACACCTTC.